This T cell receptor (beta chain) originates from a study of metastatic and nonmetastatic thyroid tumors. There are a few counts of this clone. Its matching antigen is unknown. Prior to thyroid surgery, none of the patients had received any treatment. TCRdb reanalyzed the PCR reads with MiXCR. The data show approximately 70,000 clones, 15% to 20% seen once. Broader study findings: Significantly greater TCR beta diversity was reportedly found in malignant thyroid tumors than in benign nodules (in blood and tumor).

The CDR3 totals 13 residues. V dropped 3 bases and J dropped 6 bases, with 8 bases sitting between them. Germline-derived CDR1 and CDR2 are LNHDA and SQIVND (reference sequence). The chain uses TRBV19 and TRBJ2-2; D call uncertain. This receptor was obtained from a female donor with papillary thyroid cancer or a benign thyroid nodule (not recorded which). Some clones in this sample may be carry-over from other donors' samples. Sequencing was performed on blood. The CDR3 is CASSIAQPGELFF. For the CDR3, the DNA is TGTGCCAGTAGTATCGCACAGCCCGGGGAGCTGTTTTTT.